The present T cell receptor beta chain was sequenced within a study of blood T cell repertoires in COVID-19. Study details: The United States, Italy and Spain provided the acute and convalescent COVID-19 samples. Sources were T cells, B-cell-depleted T cells, or PBMCs; the material itself was cDNA or gDNA.

As processed by the authors: Reference gene primer amplification in the assay estimated nucleated cell counts. The assay was immunoSEQ multiplex PCR, and TCRdb's table has in-frame clones only and misses some. V, J and clone size are those of that table, while D and trimming were read from the DNA. Of under 45,000 clones detected, around 80% appear once; the ten largest clones hold roughly a quarter. This receptor was taken from a man older than 75 with acute or convalescent COVID-19. Material for sequencing was peripheral blood.

As DNA, the CDR3 is TGTGCCAGCAGCCAAGGTCGGGGGATCACCGGGGAGCTGTTTTTT. It specifies CASSQGRGITGELFF. V is TRBV3-1 (or the pseudogene TRBV3-2) and J is TRBJ2-2, with a tentative D call TRBD2 (6 bases). The CDR3 has 15 residues. V was clipped by 1 base and J by 4 bases, with 10 bases between them. Per the germline V gene, CDR1 is LGHDT and CDR2 is YNNKEL (reference sequence).